This record looks at one T cell receptor beta chain sequence and its context. No antigen is known for it. The method was immunoSEQ multiplex PCR; TCRdb's version includes in-frame clones alone and lacks a portion of them. Counted here are some 500,000 clones, 77% occurring once; the ten biggest clones make up more than 10%. This sample was included in a study of shared clonotypes between healthy human individuals. The CDR3 has 14 residues. Germline V gene lookup returns CDR1 SGHRS and CDR2 YFSETQ. Trimming took 4 bases from V and 9 from J, leaving 17 bases between them. The study's findings and limits: Only blood was sampled; tissue repertoires likely differ.

Sequencing was carried out using PBMCs. This TCR derives from a woman between 40 and 55 years old in good health. Some clones in this sample may be carry-over from other donors' samples. The chain has TRBV5-1 and TRBJ1-3, with a possible D match to TRBD1 (6 bases). This CDR3 is CASSPGGAERTIYF. CDR3 nucleotides: TGCGCCAGCAGCCCGGGGGGGGCCGAACGCACCATATATTTT.